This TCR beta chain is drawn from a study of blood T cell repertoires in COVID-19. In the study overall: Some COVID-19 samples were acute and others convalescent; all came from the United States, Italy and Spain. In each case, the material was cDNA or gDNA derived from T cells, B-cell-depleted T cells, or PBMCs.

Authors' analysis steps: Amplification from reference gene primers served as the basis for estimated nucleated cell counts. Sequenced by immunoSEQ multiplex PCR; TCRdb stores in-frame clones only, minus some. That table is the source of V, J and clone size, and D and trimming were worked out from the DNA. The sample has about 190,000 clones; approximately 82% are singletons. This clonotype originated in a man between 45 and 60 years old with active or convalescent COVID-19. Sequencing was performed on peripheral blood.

The CDR3 spells CASEGLHTYEQYF. CDR3 bases: TGTGCCAGTGAGGGACTACACACCTACGAGCAGTACTTC. The gene calls are TRBV6-5 and TRBJ2-7; 7 positions match TRBD2. With V trimmed by 9 bases and J by 2 bases, 7 bases remained unmatched. The CDR3 covers 13 residues. Germline CDR1 reads MNHEY; CDR2 reads SVGAGI.